This T cell receptor beta chain was sequenced in a study of cytomegalovirus exposure and HLA in healthy donors. Broader study findings: In a later analysis, a genetic analysis reported fewer productive-TCR N-insertions in an Asian-associated ancestry cluster than the cohort average.

The PCR had 60 Vbeta and 13 Jbeta primers. Method: immunoSEQ multiplex PCR; TCRdb's copy keeps in-frame clones and lacks some. The table includes around 130,000 clones, more than 60% detected once. Germline assignment: CDR1 MGHRA and CDR2 YSYEKL. This CDR3 has 17 amino acids. Trimming took 1 base from V and 5 from J; bases not matched to a gene: 9. A word on this clone: No antigen is known for it.

V gene TRBV4-1 combines with J gene TRBJ2-5, with 11 bases matching TRBD2. Sequenced material: PBMCs. The TCR was taken from a woman between 40 and 50 years old in good health and CMV-seropositive. This chain's CDR3 is CASSQGASGGRGETQYF. CDR3 in DNA: TGCGCCAGCAGCCAAGGGGCTAGCGGGGGGAGGGGGGAGACCCAGTACTTC.